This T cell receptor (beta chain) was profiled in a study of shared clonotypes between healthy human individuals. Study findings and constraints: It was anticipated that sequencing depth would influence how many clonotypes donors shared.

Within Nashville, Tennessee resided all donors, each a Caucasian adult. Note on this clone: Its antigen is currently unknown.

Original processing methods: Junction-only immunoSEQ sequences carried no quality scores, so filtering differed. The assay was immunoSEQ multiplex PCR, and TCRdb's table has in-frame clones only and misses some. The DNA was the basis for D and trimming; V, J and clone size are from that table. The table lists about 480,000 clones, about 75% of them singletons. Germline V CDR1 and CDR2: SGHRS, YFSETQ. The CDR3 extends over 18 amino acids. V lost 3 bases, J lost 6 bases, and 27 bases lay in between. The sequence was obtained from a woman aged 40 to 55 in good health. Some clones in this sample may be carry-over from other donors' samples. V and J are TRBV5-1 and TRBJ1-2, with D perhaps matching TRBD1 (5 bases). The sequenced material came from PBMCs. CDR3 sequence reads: CASSSSPTRGAGNDGYTF. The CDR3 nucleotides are TGCGCCAGCAGCTCGAGCCCTACGAGAGGGGCGGGGAATGATGGCTACACCTTC.